This entry lists 20 T cell receptor beta chains sequenced from one sample in a study of T cell repertoires in cytomegalovirus infection. TCRdb recomputed calls from the reads with MiXCR, one row per CDR3 protein. Among about 830,000 distinct CDR3 sequences, about 33% were seen once, and the ten largest hold over 10%. These receptors lack a known antigen. Material: cultured CD8+ T cells from PBMCs, obtained from culture after CMV antigen stimulation. Receptors originate from a human donor in good health (CMV status not recorded). Some clones in this sample may be carry-over from other donors' samples.

In its sample, this clonotype was seen many times. The junction shows a germline mismatch at one end, possibly a read error. The chain links TRBV7-6 to TRBJ1-6; D ambiguous. Germline V gene sequence: CDR1 SGHVS, CDR2 FNYEAQ. The CDR3 contains 14 residues. CDR3 in DNA: TGTGCCAGCACCTTAGGTGACGGGGATTCACCCCTCCACTTT. Protein product: CASTLGDGDSPLHF.

The chain uses TRBV6-2 or TRBV6-3 and TRBJ1-1, with 7 bases identical to TRBD1. CDR1 and CDR2 (germline): MNHEY, SVGEGT. This CDR3 is 15 amino acids long. Losses at the gene ends were 4 bases for V and 5 bases for J; bases not matched to a gene: 10. The CDR3 region is CASSFRQGRATEAFF. The CDR3 DNA sequence: TGTGCCAGCAGTTTCCGACAGGGCAGGGCGACTGAAGCTTTCTTT.

This clonotype came up a few times. The V gene is TRBV5-5, the J gene TRBJ1-5; 7 nucleotides line up with TRBD1. V shed 0 bases and J 7 bases; nucleotides not matched to a gene: 7. Germline V gene sequence: CDR1 SGHKS, CDR2 YYEKEE (reference sequence). CDR3 length equals 15 residues. The CDR3 spells CASSLDRGSGQPQHF. The CDR3 coding sequence is TGTGCCAGCAGCTTGGACAGGGGAAGTGGGCAGCCCCAGCATTTT.

V gene TRBV4-1 combines with J gene TRBJ2-3; 8 bases are shared with TRBD2. Germline CDR1 and CDR2: MGHRA and YSYEKL. The CDR3 runs 17 residues. The trim removed 0 bases at V and 1 base at J, leaving 6 bases unmatched. The DNA for the CDR3 is TGCGCCAGCAGCCAAGATCGGGCGGGGGGTCGCACAGATACGCAGTATTTT. It specifies CASSQDRAGGRTDTQYF.

The chain combines TRBV6-5 with TRBJ2-5; perhaps D is TRBD1 or TRBD2 (7 bases each). The germline V and J ends were trimmed by 5 bases and 1 base, with 14 bases remaining between them. This CDR3 region has 15 residues. Germline-derived CDR1 and CDR2 are MNHEY and SVGAGI. The CDR3 protein is CASSKQGRAQETQYF. The CDR3 region has the DNA TGTGCCAGCAGTAAACAGGGGAGGGCCCAAGAGACCCAGTACTTC.

The chain has TRBV5-5 and TRBJ2-3; D tentatively fits TRBD1 or TRBD2 (6 bases each). CDR3 length: 15 amino acids. The V end lost 4 bases, the J end lost 11 bases, and 23 bases lay between the germline ends. The germline V gene has CDR1 SGHKS and CDR2 YYEKEE (reference sequence). CDR3 coding DNA: TGTGCCAGCAGCCCCCCTAACGGGGGCCCCGGTCAGCAGTATTTT. This translates into CASSPPNGGPGQQYF.

This clonotype was counted a few times. The chain combines TRBV7-9 with TRBJ2-1; 7 bases fit TRBD2. The V gene's germline CDR1 is SEHNR and CDR2 FQNEAQ (reference sequence). V shed 8 bases and J 6 bases; nucleotides not matched to a gene: 13. The CDR3 covers 15 residues. The CDR3 DNA reads TGTGCCAGCTCCTTGGGGGGGTCTCCCTTCAATGAGCAGTTCTTC. Translated, it gives CASSLGGSPFNEQFF.

Remarks on this clonotype: A much larger clone lies one base from this, so it may be a read error. The chain combines TRBV7-2 with TRBJ2-5; 8 bases fit TRBD2. The CDR3 extends over 13 amino acids. Germline CDR1 is SGHTA and CDR2 is FQGNSA. Here the CDR3 reads CASSFPGGETQHF. CDR3 nucleotides: TGTGCCAGCAGCTTCCCCGGGGGGGAGACCCAGCACTTC.

This chain joins TRBV28 and TRBJ2-3; TRBD2 is a possible D gene (6 bases). V was pared by 3 bases and J by 9 bases, with 22 bases between. Germline CDR1 MDHEN, CDR2 SYDVKM. CDR3 size: 16 residues. DNA of the CDR3: TGTGCCAGCAGTTTGGGCCGGGGATATGGAGGGTTCACGCAGTATTTT. Protein sequence: CASSLGRGYGGFTQYF.

This clonotype was counted at least ten times. The J gene is TRBJ2-4, the V gene TRBV6-1; D ambiguous. V lost 7 bases, J lost 8 bases, and 9 bases lay in between. This CDR3 is built from 11 residues. The germline V gene has CDR1 MNHNS and CDR2 SASEGT. The CDR3 nucleotides are TGTGCCAGCACCGAAAGGGACATTCAGTACTTC. Protein sequence: CASTERDIQYF.

This clonotype came up a few times. The chain recombines TRBV11-2 with TRBJ1-2, with D uncertain. The CDR3 runs 13 residues. Per germline, CDR1 SGHAT and CDR2 FQNNGV. The ends were cut back, 3 bases at V and 1 base at J, with 6 bases in the middle. The CDR3 region has the DNA TGTGCCAGCAGCTTCCCCAATAACTATGGCTACACCTTC. It encodes CASSFPNNYGYTF.

The V and J genes are TRBV7-9 and TRBJ1-2, with a tentative D call TRBD1 (5 bases). In germline, CDR1 is SEHNR, CDR2 FQNEAQ (reference sequence). This CDR3 has 12 amino acids. Trimming cost V 1 base and J 13 bases, with 13 bases left between them. The CDR3, as DNA: TGTGCCAGCAGCTTAGTTCCACAGGAAGGCACCTTC. Amino acids: CASSLVPQEGTF.

The chain uses TRBV27 and TRBJ2-7; 11 nucleotides match TRBD2. Germline CDR1 is MNHEY and CDR2 is SMNVEV (reference sequence). CDR3 length: 15 amino acids. Trimming removed 5 bases from V and 7 bases from J; junction bases left unmatched: 10. The CDR3 is CASSRRASGGWEQYV. CDR3 nucleotides: TGTGCCAGCAGTCGCCGCGCTAGCGGGGGGTGGGAGCAGTACGTC.

This clonotype was counted ten times or more. CDR3 bases: TGTGCCAGCAGCCCGGGGGGGGGGCGCACTGAAAAACTGTTTTTT. Its translation: CASSPGGGRTEKLFF. The chain has TRBV7-2 and TRBJ1-4; D is possibly TRBD1 (6 bases). The CDR3 is 15 amino acids. Germline CDR1 SGHTA, CDR2 FQGNSA. V gave up 5 bases and J gave up 7 bases, with 17 bases separating them.

This clonotype showed up many times. The V gene is TRBV7-6, the J gene TRBJ2-5, with D possibly TRBD2 on 5 matching bases. This CDR3 contains 15 residues. Trimming cost V 5 bases and J 1 base, with 14 bases left between them. The germline V gene encodes CDR1 SGHVS and CDR2 FNYEAQ. The CDR3 is CASSLAAGSQETQYF. DNA for the CDR3: TGTGCCAGCAGCCTCGCCGCGGGTTCCCAAGAGACCCAGTACTTC. Variable domain in full (rest from reference TRBV7-6 and TRBJ2-5): GAGVSQSPRYKVTKRGQDVALRCDPISGHVSLYWYRQALGQGPEFLTYFNYEAQQDKSGLPNDRFSAERPEGSISTLTIQRTEQRDSAMYRCASSLAAGSQETQYFGPGTRLLVL.

The chain recombines TRBV2 with TRBJ2-7, with TRBD1 matching over 9 bases. Trimming at V came to 7 bases and at J to 5 bases, leaving 9 bases not matched to a gene. The length of the CDR3 is 14 residues. CDR1 and CDR2 (germline): SNHLY, FYNNEI. CDR3 nucleotide sequence: TGTGCCAGCAATCGGGACAGGGCTAGAGACGAGCAGTACTTC. Its protein product is CASNRDRARDEQYF. Using reference TRBV2 and TRBJ2-7 for the parts outside the CDR3, the full variable domain is EPEVTQTPSHQVTQMGQEVILRCVPISNHLYFYWYRQILGQKVEFLVSFYNNEISEKSEIFDDQFSVERPDGSNFTLKIRSTKLEDSAMYFCASNRDRARDEQYFGPGTRLTVT.

A word on this clonotype: This may be a read error: a much more frequent sequence differs by one nucleotide. This chain joins TRBV7-8 and TRBJ1-5; no clear D gene. This CDR3 is built from 16 residues. In germline, CDR1 is SGHVS, CDR2 FQNEAQ. DNA for the CDR3: TGTGCCAGCAGCTTAGGAGTGGGATATAGCGATCAGCCCCAGCATTTT. It is translated as CASSLGVGYSDQPQHF. Full variable domain (missing parts from reference TRBV7-8 and TRBJ1-5): GAGVSQSPRYKVAKRGQDVALRCDPISGHVSLFWYQQALGQGPEFLTYFQNEAQLDKSGLPSDRFFAERPEGSVSTLKIQRTQQEDSAVYLCASSLGVGYSDQPQHFGDGTRLSIL.

There are many counts of this clonotype. The CDR3 DNA is TGTGCCAGCAGGGGGTCGGGGAGCTACAATGAGCAGTTCTTC. Protein: CASRGSGSYNEQFF. V usage is TRBV27 and J usage is TRBJ2-1, with TRBD2 as a possible D gene (5 bases). From germline, CDR1 is MNHEY and CDR2 SMNVEV (reference sequence). The CDR3 is 14 amino acids. V lost 6 bases and J lost 3, with 12 bases in between.

This clonotype was observed a handful of times. The chain uses TRBV2 and TRBJ2-7; TRBD2 agrees at 7 bases. In germline, CDR1 is SNHLY, CDR2 FYNNEI. The V gene end was trimmed by 7 bases and the J gene end by 5 bases; junction bases not matched to a gene: 11. This CDR3 comprises 14 residues. The CDR3 protein is CASTLGGGFNEQYF. Here the CDR3 DNA reads TGTGCCAGCACTCTGGGGGGGGGGTTCAACGAGCAGTACTTC.

This clonotype has only a few counts. The rearrangement joins TRBV19 to TRBJ1-5; 9 nucleotides match TRBD1. Germline CDR1 is LNHDA and CDR2 is SQIVND (reference sequence). This CDR3 region has 18 residues. Trimming took 6 bases from V and 1 from J; bases not matched to a gene: 13. CDR3 region: CASRTVVLDRGSNQPQHF. The CDR3 nucleotides are TGTGCCAGTAGGACGGTGGTGTTGGACAGGGGAAGCAATCAGCCCCAGCATTTT.